This is a list of T cell receptor beta chains from one sample in a study of Ad26.COV2.S vaccination and SARS-CoV-2 variants. Clones were read by immunoSEQ multiplex PCR, and TCRdb kept only the in-frame ones, dropping some. This sample has roughly 500,000 clones, with 70% to 90% found just once. The sample here was peripheral blood, taken in a trial of Ad26.COV2.S vaccine versus placebo. These TCRs come from a person aged 18-60 years who received the Ad26.COV2.S COVID-19 vaccine or a placebo. Each CDR3 is given with its conserved first and last residue. D genes are given only for firm matches. Size tells how often a clone was seen (once, few, many) or the class of an expanded clone, and some rows leave it out.

D	size	V	J	CDR3	DNA
.	few	TRBV19	TRBJ1-6	CASSIGLGGDSPLHF	TGTGCCAGTAGTATTGGACTCGGAGGGGATTCACCCCTCCACTTT
.	.	TRBV7-2	TRBJ2-7	CASSLETTSYEQYF	TGTGCCAGCAGCTTAGAAACGACCTCCTACGAGCAGTACTTC
.	.	TRBV11-3	TRBJ2-1	CASSLAWGSEQFF	TGTGCCAGCAGCTTAGCATGGGGTAGTGAGCAGTTCTTC
.	few	TRBV28	TRBJ2-7	CASSMEGSSYEQYF	TGTGCCAGCAGCATGGAGGGGAGCTCCTACGAGCAGTACTTC
.	.	TRBV28	TRBJ2-5	CASSVRLRPHGTQYF	TGTGCCAGCAGTGTACGGTTGCGGCCACATGGGACCCAGTACTTC
TRBD1	once	TRBV14	TRBJ1-2	CASSRQGVFGYTF	TGTGCCAGCAGCCGACAGGGTGTTTTTGGCTACACCTTC
.	.	TRBV9	TRBJ1-5	CASSVQQVCQPQHF	TGTGCCAGCAGCGTTCAACAGGTTTGTCAGCCCCAGCATTTT
.	.	TRBV9	TRBJ2-7	CASSPRFASYEQYF	TGTGCCAGCAGCCCCCGTTTCGCTAGCTACGAGCAGTACTTC
TRBD1	.	TRBV4-2	TRBJ1-1	CASSQVRGTALLAFF	TGTGCCAGCAGCCAAGTAAGGGGGACAGCACTTTTGGCTTTCTTT
.	.	TRBV3-1/TRBV3-2	TRBJ1-4	CASSRGHGEKLFF	TGTGCCAGCAGCCGGGGGCATGGGGAAAAACTGTTTTTT
.	.	TRBV7-2	TRBJ1-2	CASSLALLGEHGYTF	TGTGCCAGCAGCTTAGCATTATTGGGGGAGCATGGCTACACCTTC
.	.	TRBV6-2/TRBV6-3	TRBJ2-7	CASSPQYLTGYEQYF	TGTGCCAGCAGCCCCCAATACTTAACGGGGTACGAGCAGTACTTC
.	.	TRBV4-3	TRBJ2-1	CASSHDSTGSYNEQFF	TGCGCCAGCAGCCACGATTCGACAGGCTCCTACAATGAGCAGTTCTTC
.	.	TRBV28	TRBJ2-6	CASSRNRAGANVLTF	TGTGCCAGCAGTCGGAACAGGGCTGGGGCCAACGTCCTGACTTTC
TRBD2	.	TRBV6-2/TRBV6-3	TRBJ2-2	CASSYSRGLGNTGELFF	TGTGCCAGCAGTTACTCCCGGGGACTAGGAAACACCGGGGAGCTGTTTTTT
TRBD2	.	TRBV7-9	TRBJ2-5	CASSPTSGRPRRGETQYF	TGTGCCAGCAGCCCGACTAGCGGGAGGCCGCGAAGGGGGGAGACCCAGTACTTC
.	few	TRBV19	TRBJ1-5	CASSTLPGPNQPQHF	TGTGCCAGTAGTACCCTACCCGGGCCCAATCAGCCCCAGCATTTT
TRBD1	once	TRBV30	TRBJ1-1	CACDRDRSTEAFF	TGTGCCTGTGACAGGGATAGGTCCACTGAAGCTTTCTTT
.	.	TRBV28	TRBJ1-5	CASITGLAQPQHF	TGTGCCAGCATTACAGGCTTGGCTCAGCCCCAGCATTTT
TRBD1	.	TRBV5-4	TRBJ1-1	CASTSSRDRGSTEAFF	TGTGCCAGCACCTCGTCCCGGGACAGGGGTAGCACTGAAGCTTTCTTT
TRBD1	.	TRBV27	TRBJ1-3	CASSLGGGNTIYF	TGTGCCAGCAGTCTAGGGGGCGGGAACACCATATATTTT
.	once	TRBV5-6	TRBJ1-6	CASSLGGLSYNSPLHF	TGTGCCAGCAGCCTGGGCGGTCTATCCTATAATTCACCCCTCCACTTT
.	.	TRBV2	TRBJ2-2	CASSEGGGAGGELFF	TGTGCCAGCAGTGAAGGTGGAGGGGCGGGCGGGGAGCTGTTTTTT
.	.	TRBV6-5	TRBJ2-7	CASSPGLGQLWEQYF	TGTGCCAGCAGTCCCGGTCTCGGGCAGCTCTGGGAGCAGTACTTC
TRBD1	.	TRBV2	TRBJ1-1	CASSERTGWTEAFF	TGTGCCAGCAGTGAACGGACAGGGTGGACTGAAGCTTTCTTT
.	once	TRBV2	TRBJ2-1	CATPLWDGNEQFF	TGTGCCACCCCCCTCTGGGACGGTAATGAGCAGTTCTTC
TRBD2	.	TRBV7-9	TRBJ2-7	CASSSGLAGVSIYEQYF	TGTGCCAGCAGCTCCGGACTAGCGGGAGTTTCCATCTACGAGCAGTACTTC
TRBD2	.	TRBV27	TRBJ2-2	CASSRGLAGATGELFF	TGTGCCAGCAGTCGGGGACTAGCGGGAGCCACCGGGGAGCTGTTTTTT
TRBD2	.	TRBV4-3	TRBJ2-3	CASSQEPLAGGPDTQYF	TGCGCCAGCAGCCAAGAGCCCCTAGCGGGAGGCCCAGATACGCAGTATTTT
.	once	TRBV28	TRBJ1-1	CASSSTGTPNTEAFF	TGTGCCAGCAGCTCCACGGGGACACCGAACACTGAAGCTTTCTTT
TRBD2	.	TRBV27	TRBJ2-3	CASSPRTSGSRDTQYF	TGTGCCAGCAGTCCTAGGACTAGCGGGAGTAGGGATACGCAGTATTTT